This entry lists 25 T cell receptor beta chains sequenced from one sample in a study of T cell responses to AZD1222 COVID-19 vaccine. Here immunoSEQ multiplex PCR was the method, and the copy in TCRdb shows in-frame clones only, minus some. This table has 150,000 to 200,000 clones, about nine tenths appearing once. The specimen was peripheral blood, collected on day 0 of AZD1222 vaccination. All receptors come from an adult in good health.

This chain joins TRBV12-5 and TRBJ1-1, with D unclear. V lost 5 bases and J lost 3, with 22 bases in between. This CDR3 is 17 amino acids long. Germline lookup yields CDR1 LGHNT and CDR2 FRNRAP. The CDR3 DNA follows: TGTGCTAGTGGTACCGAACCCCGGGAGGGCCGGGACACTGAAGCTTTCTTT. Translation gives CASGTEPREGRDTEAFF.

This chain links TRBV19 with TRBJ1-2; 7 bases are shared with TRBD1. Per the germline V gene, CDR1 is LNHDA and CDR2 is SQIVND (reference sequence). The length of the CDR3 is 13 residues. Trimming cost V 7 bases and J 5 bases; bases outside gene matches: 7. The CDR3 region is CASTLGGRYGYTF. Here the CDR3 DNA reads TGTGCCAGTACCCTAGGGGGCCGTTATGGCTACACCTTC.

V usage is TRBV19 and J usage is TRBJ1-4; the D is unclear. The V end was cut by 3 bases, the J end by 0 bases, with 8 bases between. Germline loops: CDR1 LNHDA, CDR2 SQIVND (reference sequence). CDR3 size: 15 residues. The CDR3 DNA reads TGTGCCAGTAGTATGTTCACCCCAACTAATGAAAAACTGTTTTTT. Its translation is CASSMFTPTNEKLFF.

This chain connects TRBV5-1 to TRBJ2-7; tentative D call: TRBD2 (6 bases). Germline V gene sequence: CDR1 SGHRS, CDR2 YFSETQ. This CDR3 has 14 residues. The ends were cut back, 4 bases at V and 4 bases at J, with 15 bases in the middle. DNA of the CDR3: TGCGCCAGCAGCGTCCGGGACTGGGCTTACGAGCAGTACTTC. Protein: CASSVRDWAYEQYF.

The chain uses TRBV6-5 and TRBJ2-7; D is uncertain. The CDR3 runs 13 residues. The germline CDR1 and CDR2 sequences are MNHEY and SVGAGI. V gave up 0 bases and J gave up 1 base, with 4 bases separating them. The CDR3 DNA follows: TGTGCCAGCAGTTACTCAGGGTCCTACGAGCAGTACTTC. Protein product: CASSYSGSYEQYF.

This rearrangement joins TRBV3-1 (or the pseudogene TRBV3-2) to TRBJ2-1, with TRBD2 identical over 11 bases. The CDR3 totals 17 residues. The V and J ends lost 4 bases and 1 base, in that order; junction bases with no gene match: 6. Germline assignment: CDR1 LGHDT and CDR2 YNNKEL (reference sequence). CDR3 DNA: TGTGCCAGCAGCCTAGGACTAGCGGGCGTTTCCTACAATGAGCAGTTCTTC. Protein: CASSLGLAGVSYNEQFF.

This clone has just a few counts. The chain uses TRBV30 and TRBJ2-3, with TRBD2 identical over 11 bases. The V gene's germline CDR1 is GTSNPN and CDR2 SVGIG (reference sequence). There are 14 residues in the CDR3. Trimming cost V 3 bases and J 3 bases; bases outside gene matches: 2. The CDR3 region has the DNA TGTGCCTGGAGACTAGCGGGAGTAACAGATACGCAGTATTTT. Protein sequence: CAWRLAGVTDTQYF.

The CDR3 spells CASSSLSGPSYEQYF. CDR3 DNA sequence: TGTGCCAGCAGTTCCCTTAGCGGGCCTTCCTACGAGCAGTACTTC. The chain has TRBV6-2 or TRBV6-3 and TRBJ2-7; 7 nucleotides align to TRBD2. The V and J ends lost 4 bases and 1 base, in that order; junction bases with no gene match: 7. Looked up from germline, CDR1 is MNHEY and CDR2 is SVGEGT. CDR3 length: 15 amino acids.

In DNA, the CDR3 is TGTGCCAGCACCTCGGGACTCGACACAGATACGCAGTATTTT. Translation gives CASTSGLDTDTQYF. The V and J genes are TRBV2 and TRBJ2-3; D is perhaps TRBD2 (6 bases). The V end was cut by 7 bases, the J end by 2 bases, with 13 bases between. The CDR3 has 14 amino acids. In germline, CDR1 is SNHLY, CDR2 FYNNEI.

The rearrangement joins TRBV27 to TRBJ2-1; D unclear. Germline lookup yields CDR1 MNHEY and CDR2 SMNVEV (reference sequence). The germline V and J ends were trimmed by 7 bases and 6 bases, with 7 bases remaining between them. This CDR3 is 11 amino acids long. For the CDR3, the DNA is TGTGCCAGCACCGTGGGCAATGAGCAGTTCTTC. Its translation is CASTVGNEQFF.

The V gene is TRBV7-9, the J gene TRBJ1-6, with D maybe TRBD1 (5 bases). The ends were cut back, 5 bases at V and 9 bases at J, with 14 bases in the middle. CDR3 length: 14 residues. Germline V gene data show CDR1 as SEHNR and CDR2 as FQNEAQ (reference sequence). The DNA of the CDR3 is TGTGCCAGCAGCCTGGGGACTGTTGGTTCACCCCTCCACTTT. Amino acids: CASSLGTVGSPLHF. Full variable domain (outside the CDR3, taken from reference TRBV7-9 and TRBJ1-6): DTGVSQNPRHKITKRGQNVTFRCDPISEHNRLYWYRQTLGQGPEFLTYFQNEAQLEKSRLLSDRFSAERPKGSFSTLEIQRTEQGDSAMYLCASSLGTVGSPLHFGNGTRLTVT.

CDR3: CASSPGEANYGYTF. CDR3 coding DNA: TGTGCCAGCAGTCCAGGGGAGGCGAACTATGGCTACACCTTC. V is TRBV6-4 and J is TRBJ1-2; a possible D gene is TRBD1 (6 bases). V was trimmed by 5 bases and J by 2 bases, leaving 12 bases between them. Germline loops: CDR1 MRHNA, CDR2 SNTAGT. The CDR3 contains 14 residues.

This chain joins TRBV6-5 and TRBJ2-7; TRBD2 aligns across 8 bases. V shed 6 bases and J 0 bases; nucleotides not matched to a gene: 7. The CDR3 totals 15 residues. The germline gives CDR1 MNHEY, CDR2 SVGAGI. The CDR3 DNA reads TGTGCCAGCAGCCCCCGCGGGACTAGCTCCTACGAGCAGTACTTC. Amino acids: CASSPRGTSSYEQYF.

The V gene is TRBV11-2, the J gene TRBJ2-1, with D perhaps matching TRBD2 (6 bases). Deletions cut 1 base from V and 6 bases from J, with 16 bases between. Germline assignment: CDR1 SGHAT and CDR2 FQNNGV. The CDR3 length is 16 residues. The DNA for the CDR3 is TGTGCCAGCAGCTTAGCCGGTGGGGGGTTGCGCAATGAGCAGTTCTTC. As protein: CASSLAGGGLRNEQFF.

This rearrangement joins TRBV19 to TRBJ1-2; the match to TRBD1 covers 9 bases. CDR3 size: 17 residues. Per germline, CDR1 LNHDA and CDR2 SQIVND (reference sequence). With V trimmed by 4 bases and J by 1 base, 10 bases remained unmatched. CDR3 loop: CASSNRDRERRNYGYTF. In nucleotides, the CDR3 is TGTGCCAGTAGTAACCGGGACAGGGAACGCCGTAACTATGGCTACACCTTC.

The chain links TRBV3-1 (or the pseudogene TRBV3-2) to TRBJ2-1; 10 bases match TRBD2. CDR3 length equals 18 residues. Germline lookup yields CDR1 LGHDT and CDR2 YNNKEL (reference sequence). The junction had 12 bases not matched to a gene; V was cut back by 1 base and J by 6 bases. Here the CDR3 reads CASSQVYRSGRSGNEQFF. The DNA of the CDR3 is TGTGCCAGCAGCCAAGTATATCGTAGCGGGAGGTCCGGCAATGAGCAGTTCTTC.

This chain uses TRBV28 with TRBJ2-1; 8 positions agree with TRBD1. The CDR3 runs 14 residues. The V and J ends lost 4 bases and 8 bases, in that order; junction bases with no gene match: 7. Germline lookup yields CDR1 MDHEN and CDR2 SYDVKM. The DNA for the CDR3 is TGTGCCAGCAGTTCCTGGACAGGGCGGGATGAGCAGTTCTTC. Translation gives CASSSWTGRDEQFF.

The chain recombines TRBV24-1 with TRBJ1-4, with a weak D call TRBD1 (6 bases). V was pared by 4 bases and J by 2 bases, with 10 bases between. Germline V gives CDR1 KGHDR, CDR2 SFDVKD. This CDR3 has 15 residues. CDR3 sequence: CATSDGGRTNEKLFF. The CDR3 coding sequence is TGTGCCACCAGTGACGGGGGGCGGACTAATGAAAAACTGTTTTTT.

This clone was seen just once. The chain is built from TRBV6-2 or TRBV6-3 and TRBJ2-7; possible D gene TRBD2, 6 bases. V was trimmed by 2 bases and J by 3 bases, leaving 23 bases between them. Germline-derived CDR1 and CDR2 are MNHEY and SVGEGT. The CDR3 contains 18 residues. CDR3 bases: TGTGCCAGCAGTTACACTCGAATATGGGCCGGGGGAGACTACGAGCAGTACTTC. Its translation: CASSYTRIWAGGDYEQYF.

V is TRBV3-1 (or the pseudogene TRBV3-2) and J is TRBJ2-5; no clear D gene. Germline V gene data show CDR1 as LGHDT and CDR2 as YNNKEL (reference sequence). Trimming took 4 bases from V and 7 from J, leaving 13 bases between them. The CDR3 totals 13 residues. This CDR3 reads CASSLLLSGTQYF. The CDR3 DNA follows: TGTGCCAGCAGCCTTTTATTGTCAGGGACCCAGTACTTC.

This clone appeared a few times. Other DNA sequences in this sample translate to the same CDR3. This chain joins TRBV6-5 and TRBJ2-6; D possibly corresponds to TRBD2 (5 bases). This CDR3 has 15 residues. Germline CDR1 and CDR2: MNHEY and SVGAGI. Trimming took off 6 bases at V and 0 bases at J, with 9 bases between the two ends. The CDR3 region is CASRTGGSGANVLTF. CDR3 in DNA: TGTGCCAGCAGGACTGGAGGCTCTGGGGCCAACGTCCTGACTTTC.

The CDR3 region has the DNA TGTGCCAGCAGTTACGGAGGCAGGGGGCGGCACGAGCAGTACTTC. Translating it yields CASSYGGRGRHEQYF. The genes are TRBV6-6 and TRBJ2-7; TRBD1 agrees at 8 bases. After removal of 2 bases from V and 5 bases from J, the junction contained 8 bases not matched to a gene. CDR1 and CDR2 from the germline V gene are MNHNY and SVGAGI (reference sequence). The CDR3 length is 15 residues.

This chain connects TRBV30 to TRBJ2-7; TRBD2 agrees at 7 bases. The germline CDR1 and CDR2 sequences are GTSNPN and SVGIG (reference sequence). The CDR3 sequence is 13 residues long. V dropped 1 base and J dropped 2; count of bases not matched to a gene: 2. The DNA for the CDR3 is TGTGCCTGGAGTGATGGGGGGGCCTACGAGCAGTACTTC. Amino acids: CAWSDGGAYEQYF.

The rearrangement uses TRBV9 and TRBJ1-6, with D unclear. The V end lost 3 bases, the J end lost 9 bases, and 7 bases lay between the germline ends. Per germline, CDR1 SGDLS and CDR2 YYNGEE. The CDR3 loop spans 12 amino acids. DNA of the CDR3: TGTGCCAGCAGCGACTATGGTTCACCCCTCCACTTT. This encodes CASSDYGSPLHF. The complete variable domain, with remaining parts taken from reference TRBV9 and TRBJ1-6, reads DSGVTQTPKHLITATGQRVTLRCSPRSGDLSVYWYQQSLDQGLQFLIQYYNGEERAKGNILERFSAQQFPDLHSELNLSSLELGDSALYFCASSDYGSPLHFGNGTRLTVT.

The rearrangement links TRBV18 to TRBJ1-2, with TRBD1 identical over 9 bases. V trimming: 2 bases; J trimming: 0 bases; junction bases outside the gene matches: 4. The germline V gene has CDR1 KGHSH and CDR2 LQKENI. This CDR3 is 16 amino acids long. The CDR3 DNA reads as TGTGCCAGCTCACCATCGGACAGGGGATCTAACTATGGCTACACCTTC. It yields the protein CASSPSDRGSNYGYTF.